A single T cell receptor (beta chain) is shown here with its context. The CDR3 covers 14 residues. V gave up 3 bases and J gave up 5 bases, with 12 bases separating them. Germline lookup yields CDR1 SGDLS and CDR2 YYNGEE. The data belong to a study of blood T cell repertoires in COVID-19. Participants spanned ages about 18 to 90 years and resided in around 25 US areas. Either two negative PCRs, clearance, or symptom resolution qualified Cohort 3 donors as recovered. Libraries were prepared by immunoSEQ multiplex PCR; TCRdb keeps only in-frame clonotypes and omits some of them. The sample consists of some 290,000 clones, 89% of them appearing once.

The gene calls are TRBV9 and TRBJ2-1, with a possible D match to TRBD2 (5 bases). This clonotype was obtained from a woman aged 25-40 years who had recovered from COVID-19. Material: PBMCs or T cells enriched from blood (not recorded which). CDR3 sequence: CASSDGVSHNEQFF. CDR3 DNA sequence: TGTGCCAGCAGCGACGGGGTTTCCCACAATGAGCAGTTCTTC.